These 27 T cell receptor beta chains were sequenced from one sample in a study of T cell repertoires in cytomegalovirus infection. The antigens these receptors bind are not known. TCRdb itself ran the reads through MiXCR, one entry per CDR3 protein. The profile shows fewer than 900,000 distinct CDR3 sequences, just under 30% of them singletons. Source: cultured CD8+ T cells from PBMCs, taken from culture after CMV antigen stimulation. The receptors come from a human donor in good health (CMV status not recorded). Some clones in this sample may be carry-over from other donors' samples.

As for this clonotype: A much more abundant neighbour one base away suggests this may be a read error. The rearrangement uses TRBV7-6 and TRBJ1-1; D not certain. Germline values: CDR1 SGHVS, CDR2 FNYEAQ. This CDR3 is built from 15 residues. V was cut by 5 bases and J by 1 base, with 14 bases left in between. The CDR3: CASSPRTDWNTEAFF. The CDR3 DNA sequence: TGTGCCAGCAGCCCCCGGACTGATTGGAACACTGAAGCTTTCTTT. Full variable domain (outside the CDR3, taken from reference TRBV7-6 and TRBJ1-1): GAGVSQSPRYKVTKRGQDVALRCDPISGHVSLYWYRQALGQGPEFLTYFNYEAQQDKSGLPNDRFSAERPEGSISTLTIQRTEQRDSAMYRCASSPRTDWNTEAFFGQGTRLTVV.

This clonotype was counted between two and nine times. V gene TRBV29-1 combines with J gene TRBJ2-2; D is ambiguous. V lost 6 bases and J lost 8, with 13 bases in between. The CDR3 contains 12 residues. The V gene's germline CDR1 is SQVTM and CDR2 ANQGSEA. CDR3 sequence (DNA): TGCAGCGTCCCACTCCCCGGGGGGGAGCTGTTTTTT. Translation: CSVPLPGGELFF.

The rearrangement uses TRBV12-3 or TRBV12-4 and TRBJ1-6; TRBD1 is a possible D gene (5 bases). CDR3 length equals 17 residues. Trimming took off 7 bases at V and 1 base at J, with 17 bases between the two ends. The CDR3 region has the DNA TGTGCCAGCATCCTTCGCGACAGAGTTTCCTATAATTCACCCCTCCACTTT. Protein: CASILRDRVSYNSPLHF.

The CDR3 DNA reads TGCAGTGCTAGAGGGGGACACCACCCGTCCTACGAGCAGTACTTC. It encodes CSARGGHHPSYEQYF. The chain carries TRBV20-1 and TRBJ2-7; weak D call: TRBD1 (6 bases). Germline CDR1 DFQATT, CDR2 SNEGSKA (reference sequence). V was clipped by 1 base and J by 1 base, with 14 bases between them. The CDR3 loop spans 15 amino acids.

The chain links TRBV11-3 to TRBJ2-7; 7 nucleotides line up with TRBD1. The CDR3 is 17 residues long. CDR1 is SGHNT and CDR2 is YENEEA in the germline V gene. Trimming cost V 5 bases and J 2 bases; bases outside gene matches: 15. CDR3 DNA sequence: TGTGCCAGCAGCCCAGAAACCGGGACAGAGTTCCCCTACGAGCAGTACTTC. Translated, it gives CASSPETGTEFPYEQYF.

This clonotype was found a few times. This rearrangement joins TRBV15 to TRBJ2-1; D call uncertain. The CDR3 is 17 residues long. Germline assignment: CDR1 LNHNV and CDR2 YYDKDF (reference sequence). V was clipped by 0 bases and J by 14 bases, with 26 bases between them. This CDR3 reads CATSRDDAAEGTPFEFF. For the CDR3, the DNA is TGTGCCACCAGCAGAGATGATGCGGCAGAAGGAACTCCGTTCGAGTTCTTC. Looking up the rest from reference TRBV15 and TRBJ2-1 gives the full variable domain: DAMVIQNPRYQVTQFGKPVTLSCSQTLNHNVMYWYQQKSSQAPKLLFHYYDKDFNNEADTPDNFQSRRPNTSFCFLDIRSPGLGDTAMYLCATSRDDAAEGTPFEFFGPGTRLTVL.

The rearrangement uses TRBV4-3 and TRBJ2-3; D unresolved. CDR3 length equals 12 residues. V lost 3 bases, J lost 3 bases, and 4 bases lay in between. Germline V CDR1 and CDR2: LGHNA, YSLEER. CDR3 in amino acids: CASSHATDTQYF. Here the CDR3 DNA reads TGCGCCAGCAGCCATGCAACAGATACGCAGTATTTT.

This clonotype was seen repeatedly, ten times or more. The CDR3 region is CASSSGQAGGVEAFF. The CDR3 region has the DNA TGTGCCAGCAGCTCAGGACAGGCTGGTGGGGTTGAGGCTTTCTTT. The chain is built from TRBV7-6 and TRBJ1-1, with 7 nucleotides matching TRBD1. The CDR3 length is 15 residues. Germline trimming cut 4 bases from V and 11 bases from J; bases unmatched to any gene: 16. Germline CDR1 is SGHVS and CDR2 is FNYEAQ.

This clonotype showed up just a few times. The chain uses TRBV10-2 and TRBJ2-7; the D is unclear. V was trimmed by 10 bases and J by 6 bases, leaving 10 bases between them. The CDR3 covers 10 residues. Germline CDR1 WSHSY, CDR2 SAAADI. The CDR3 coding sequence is TGCGCCACCCTCGCCTTCGAGCAGTACTTC. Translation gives CATLAFEQYF.

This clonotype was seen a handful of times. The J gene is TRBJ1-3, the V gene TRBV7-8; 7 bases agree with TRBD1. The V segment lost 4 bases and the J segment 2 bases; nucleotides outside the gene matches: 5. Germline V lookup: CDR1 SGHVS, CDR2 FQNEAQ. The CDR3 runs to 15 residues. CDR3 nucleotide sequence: TGTGCCAGCAGCTATCGGCAGGGGGCTGGAAACACCATATATTTT. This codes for CASSYRQGAGNTIYF.

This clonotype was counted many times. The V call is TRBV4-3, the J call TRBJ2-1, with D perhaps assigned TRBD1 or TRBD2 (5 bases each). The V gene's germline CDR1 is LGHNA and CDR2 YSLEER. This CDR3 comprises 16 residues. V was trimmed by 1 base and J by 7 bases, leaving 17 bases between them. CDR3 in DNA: TGCGCCAGCAGCCAAGTCGCGTCCGGGGCCATAAATGAGCAGTTCTTC. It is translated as CASSQVASGAINEQFF.

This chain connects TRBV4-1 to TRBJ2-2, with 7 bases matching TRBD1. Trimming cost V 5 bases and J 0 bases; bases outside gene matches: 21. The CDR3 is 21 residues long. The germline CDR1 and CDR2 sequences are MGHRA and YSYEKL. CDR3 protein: CASSDTIPGQTKTPNTGELFF. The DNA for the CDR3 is TGCGCCAGCAGCGATACGATCCCGGGACAGACAAAAACCCCGAACACCGGGGAGCTGTTTTTT.

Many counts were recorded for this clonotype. CDR3 residues: CASSRNAGQQETQYF. CDR3 DNA sequence: TGTGCCAGCAGCCGTAACGCGGGACAGCAAGAGACCCAGTACTTC. The chain employs TRBV7-8 and TRBJ2-5; D may be TRBD1 (7 bases). The length of the CDR3 is 15 residues. V dropped 5 bases and J dropped 2 bases, with 15 bases sitting between them. Germline-derived CDR1 and CDR2 are SGHVS and FQNEAQ.

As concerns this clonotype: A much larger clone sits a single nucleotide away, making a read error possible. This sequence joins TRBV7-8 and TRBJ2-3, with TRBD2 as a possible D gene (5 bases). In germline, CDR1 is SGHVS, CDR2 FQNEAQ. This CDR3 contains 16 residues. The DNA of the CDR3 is TGTGCCAGCAGCTTAATGGCGGGTCCTAGCACAGATACGCGGTATTTT. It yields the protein CASSLMAGPSTDTRYF.

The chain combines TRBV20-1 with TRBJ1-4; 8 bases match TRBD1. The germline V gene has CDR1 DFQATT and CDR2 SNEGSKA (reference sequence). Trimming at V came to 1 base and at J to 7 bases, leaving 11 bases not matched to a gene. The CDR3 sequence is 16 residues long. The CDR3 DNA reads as TGCAGTGCTAGAGCAACACCCGGGGACAGGAGTGAAAAACTGTTTTTT. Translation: CSARATPGDRSEKLFF.

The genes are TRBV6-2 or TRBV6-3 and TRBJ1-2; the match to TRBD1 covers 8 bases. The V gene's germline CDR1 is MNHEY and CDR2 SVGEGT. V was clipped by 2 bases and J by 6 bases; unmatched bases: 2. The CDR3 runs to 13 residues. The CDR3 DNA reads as TGTGCCAGCAGTTACATGGACAGGGATGGCTACACCTTC. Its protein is CASSYMDRDGYTF.

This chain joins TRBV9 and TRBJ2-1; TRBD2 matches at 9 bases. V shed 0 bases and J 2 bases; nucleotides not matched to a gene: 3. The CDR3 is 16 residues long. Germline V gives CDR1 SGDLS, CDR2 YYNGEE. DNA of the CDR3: TGTGCCAGCAGCGTAGAAGGCGGGGGGGCCTACAATGAGCAGTTCTTC. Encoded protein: CASSVEGGGAYNEQFF.

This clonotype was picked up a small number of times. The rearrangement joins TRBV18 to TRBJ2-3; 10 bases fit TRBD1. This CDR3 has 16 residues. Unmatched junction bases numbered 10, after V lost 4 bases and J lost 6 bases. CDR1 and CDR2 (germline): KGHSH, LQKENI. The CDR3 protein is CASSREPGQGTDTQYF. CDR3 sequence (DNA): TGTGCCAGCTCACGAGAGCCGGGACAGGGGACCGATACGCAGTATTTT.

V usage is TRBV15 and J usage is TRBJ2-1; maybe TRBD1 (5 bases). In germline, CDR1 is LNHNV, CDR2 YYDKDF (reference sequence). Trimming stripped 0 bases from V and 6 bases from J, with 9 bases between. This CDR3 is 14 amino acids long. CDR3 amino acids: CATSRDPGSNEQFF. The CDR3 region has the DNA TGTGCCACCAGCAGAGATCCAGGGTCCAATGAGCAGTTCTTC.

Written as DNA, the CDR3 is TGTGCCAGCAGTCAAACCGGGGTCGTGGAGACCCAGTACTTC. Translation gives CASSQTGVVETQYF. The chain joins TRBV28 to TRBJ2-5, with D possibly matching TRBD2 (5 bases). CDR1 and CDR2 (germline): MDHEN, SYDVKM. V gave up 5 bases and J gave up 5 bases, with 15 bases separating them. CDR3 size: 14 residues.

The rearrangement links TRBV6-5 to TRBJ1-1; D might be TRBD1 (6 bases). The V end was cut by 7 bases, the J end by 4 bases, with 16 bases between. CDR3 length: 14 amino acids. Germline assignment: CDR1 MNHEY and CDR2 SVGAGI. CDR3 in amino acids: CASTIFRGGTEAFF. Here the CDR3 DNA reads TGTGCCAGCACCATCTTCAGGGGAGGCACTGAAGCTTTCTTT.

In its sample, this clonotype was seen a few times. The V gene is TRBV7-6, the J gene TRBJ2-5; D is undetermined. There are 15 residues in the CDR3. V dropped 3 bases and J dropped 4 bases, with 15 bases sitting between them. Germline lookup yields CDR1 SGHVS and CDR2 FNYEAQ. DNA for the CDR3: TGTGCCAGCAGCTTCGACGCGTCGAGAATAGAGACCCAGTACTTC. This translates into CASSFDASRIETQYF. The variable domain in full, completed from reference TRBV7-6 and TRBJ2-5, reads GAGVSQSPRYKVTKRGQDVALRCDPISGHVSLYWYRQALGQGPEFLTYFNYEAQQDKSGLPNDRFSAERPEGSISTLTIQRTEQRDSAMYRCASSFDASRIETQYFGPGTRLLVL.

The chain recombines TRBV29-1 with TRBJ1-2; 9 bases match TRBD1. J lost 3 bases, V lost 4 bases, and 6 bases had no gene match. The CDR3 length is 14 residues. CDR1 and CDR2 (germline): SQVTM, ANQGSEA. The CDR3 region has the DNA TGCAGCGTTGGTGGACAGGGGACCGACTATGGCTACACCTTC. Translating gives CSVGGQGTDYGYTF.

The CDR3 DNA reads as TGCGCCAGCAGCTCGGACAGGGGTGAGGGTGAGCAGTTCTTC. It specifies CASSSDRGEGEQFF. The chain employs TRBV4-3 and TRBJ2-1; 9 nucleotides agree with TRBD1. Germline V gives CDR1 LGHNA, CDR2 YSLEER. The length of the CDR3 is 14 residues. Trimming at V came to 5 bases and at J to 9 bases, leaving 8 bases not matched to a gene.

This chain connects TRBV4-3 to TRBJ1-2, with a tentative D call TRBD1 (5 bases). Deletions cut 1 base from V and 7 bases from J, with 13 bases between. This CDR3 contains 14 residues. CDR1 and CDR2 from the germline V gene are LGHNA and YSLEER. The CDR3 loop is CASSQVTGRGGYTF. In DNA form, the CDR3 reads TGCGCCAGCAGCCAAGTAACGGGGCGGGGTGGCTACACCTTC.

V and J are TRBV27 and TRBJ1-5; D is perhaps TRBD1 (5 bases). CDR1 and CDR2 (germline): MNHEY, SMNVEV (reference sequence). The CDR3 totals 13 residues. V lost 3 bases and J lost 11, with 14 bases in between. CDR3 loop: CASSFGATGTQHF. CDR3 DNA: TGTGCCAGCAGTTTTGGGGCGACGGGGACCCAGCATTTT.

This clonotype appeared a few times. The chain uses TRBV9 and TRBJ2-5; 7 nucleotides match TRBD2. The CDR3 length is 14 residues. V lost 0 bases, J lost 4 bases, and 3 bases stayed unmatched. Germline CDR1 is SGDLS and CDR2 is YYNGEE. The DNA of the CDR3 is TGTGCCAGCAGCGTAGATGGGGGGGGAGAGACCCAGTACTTC. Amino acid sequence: CASSVDGGGETQYF.